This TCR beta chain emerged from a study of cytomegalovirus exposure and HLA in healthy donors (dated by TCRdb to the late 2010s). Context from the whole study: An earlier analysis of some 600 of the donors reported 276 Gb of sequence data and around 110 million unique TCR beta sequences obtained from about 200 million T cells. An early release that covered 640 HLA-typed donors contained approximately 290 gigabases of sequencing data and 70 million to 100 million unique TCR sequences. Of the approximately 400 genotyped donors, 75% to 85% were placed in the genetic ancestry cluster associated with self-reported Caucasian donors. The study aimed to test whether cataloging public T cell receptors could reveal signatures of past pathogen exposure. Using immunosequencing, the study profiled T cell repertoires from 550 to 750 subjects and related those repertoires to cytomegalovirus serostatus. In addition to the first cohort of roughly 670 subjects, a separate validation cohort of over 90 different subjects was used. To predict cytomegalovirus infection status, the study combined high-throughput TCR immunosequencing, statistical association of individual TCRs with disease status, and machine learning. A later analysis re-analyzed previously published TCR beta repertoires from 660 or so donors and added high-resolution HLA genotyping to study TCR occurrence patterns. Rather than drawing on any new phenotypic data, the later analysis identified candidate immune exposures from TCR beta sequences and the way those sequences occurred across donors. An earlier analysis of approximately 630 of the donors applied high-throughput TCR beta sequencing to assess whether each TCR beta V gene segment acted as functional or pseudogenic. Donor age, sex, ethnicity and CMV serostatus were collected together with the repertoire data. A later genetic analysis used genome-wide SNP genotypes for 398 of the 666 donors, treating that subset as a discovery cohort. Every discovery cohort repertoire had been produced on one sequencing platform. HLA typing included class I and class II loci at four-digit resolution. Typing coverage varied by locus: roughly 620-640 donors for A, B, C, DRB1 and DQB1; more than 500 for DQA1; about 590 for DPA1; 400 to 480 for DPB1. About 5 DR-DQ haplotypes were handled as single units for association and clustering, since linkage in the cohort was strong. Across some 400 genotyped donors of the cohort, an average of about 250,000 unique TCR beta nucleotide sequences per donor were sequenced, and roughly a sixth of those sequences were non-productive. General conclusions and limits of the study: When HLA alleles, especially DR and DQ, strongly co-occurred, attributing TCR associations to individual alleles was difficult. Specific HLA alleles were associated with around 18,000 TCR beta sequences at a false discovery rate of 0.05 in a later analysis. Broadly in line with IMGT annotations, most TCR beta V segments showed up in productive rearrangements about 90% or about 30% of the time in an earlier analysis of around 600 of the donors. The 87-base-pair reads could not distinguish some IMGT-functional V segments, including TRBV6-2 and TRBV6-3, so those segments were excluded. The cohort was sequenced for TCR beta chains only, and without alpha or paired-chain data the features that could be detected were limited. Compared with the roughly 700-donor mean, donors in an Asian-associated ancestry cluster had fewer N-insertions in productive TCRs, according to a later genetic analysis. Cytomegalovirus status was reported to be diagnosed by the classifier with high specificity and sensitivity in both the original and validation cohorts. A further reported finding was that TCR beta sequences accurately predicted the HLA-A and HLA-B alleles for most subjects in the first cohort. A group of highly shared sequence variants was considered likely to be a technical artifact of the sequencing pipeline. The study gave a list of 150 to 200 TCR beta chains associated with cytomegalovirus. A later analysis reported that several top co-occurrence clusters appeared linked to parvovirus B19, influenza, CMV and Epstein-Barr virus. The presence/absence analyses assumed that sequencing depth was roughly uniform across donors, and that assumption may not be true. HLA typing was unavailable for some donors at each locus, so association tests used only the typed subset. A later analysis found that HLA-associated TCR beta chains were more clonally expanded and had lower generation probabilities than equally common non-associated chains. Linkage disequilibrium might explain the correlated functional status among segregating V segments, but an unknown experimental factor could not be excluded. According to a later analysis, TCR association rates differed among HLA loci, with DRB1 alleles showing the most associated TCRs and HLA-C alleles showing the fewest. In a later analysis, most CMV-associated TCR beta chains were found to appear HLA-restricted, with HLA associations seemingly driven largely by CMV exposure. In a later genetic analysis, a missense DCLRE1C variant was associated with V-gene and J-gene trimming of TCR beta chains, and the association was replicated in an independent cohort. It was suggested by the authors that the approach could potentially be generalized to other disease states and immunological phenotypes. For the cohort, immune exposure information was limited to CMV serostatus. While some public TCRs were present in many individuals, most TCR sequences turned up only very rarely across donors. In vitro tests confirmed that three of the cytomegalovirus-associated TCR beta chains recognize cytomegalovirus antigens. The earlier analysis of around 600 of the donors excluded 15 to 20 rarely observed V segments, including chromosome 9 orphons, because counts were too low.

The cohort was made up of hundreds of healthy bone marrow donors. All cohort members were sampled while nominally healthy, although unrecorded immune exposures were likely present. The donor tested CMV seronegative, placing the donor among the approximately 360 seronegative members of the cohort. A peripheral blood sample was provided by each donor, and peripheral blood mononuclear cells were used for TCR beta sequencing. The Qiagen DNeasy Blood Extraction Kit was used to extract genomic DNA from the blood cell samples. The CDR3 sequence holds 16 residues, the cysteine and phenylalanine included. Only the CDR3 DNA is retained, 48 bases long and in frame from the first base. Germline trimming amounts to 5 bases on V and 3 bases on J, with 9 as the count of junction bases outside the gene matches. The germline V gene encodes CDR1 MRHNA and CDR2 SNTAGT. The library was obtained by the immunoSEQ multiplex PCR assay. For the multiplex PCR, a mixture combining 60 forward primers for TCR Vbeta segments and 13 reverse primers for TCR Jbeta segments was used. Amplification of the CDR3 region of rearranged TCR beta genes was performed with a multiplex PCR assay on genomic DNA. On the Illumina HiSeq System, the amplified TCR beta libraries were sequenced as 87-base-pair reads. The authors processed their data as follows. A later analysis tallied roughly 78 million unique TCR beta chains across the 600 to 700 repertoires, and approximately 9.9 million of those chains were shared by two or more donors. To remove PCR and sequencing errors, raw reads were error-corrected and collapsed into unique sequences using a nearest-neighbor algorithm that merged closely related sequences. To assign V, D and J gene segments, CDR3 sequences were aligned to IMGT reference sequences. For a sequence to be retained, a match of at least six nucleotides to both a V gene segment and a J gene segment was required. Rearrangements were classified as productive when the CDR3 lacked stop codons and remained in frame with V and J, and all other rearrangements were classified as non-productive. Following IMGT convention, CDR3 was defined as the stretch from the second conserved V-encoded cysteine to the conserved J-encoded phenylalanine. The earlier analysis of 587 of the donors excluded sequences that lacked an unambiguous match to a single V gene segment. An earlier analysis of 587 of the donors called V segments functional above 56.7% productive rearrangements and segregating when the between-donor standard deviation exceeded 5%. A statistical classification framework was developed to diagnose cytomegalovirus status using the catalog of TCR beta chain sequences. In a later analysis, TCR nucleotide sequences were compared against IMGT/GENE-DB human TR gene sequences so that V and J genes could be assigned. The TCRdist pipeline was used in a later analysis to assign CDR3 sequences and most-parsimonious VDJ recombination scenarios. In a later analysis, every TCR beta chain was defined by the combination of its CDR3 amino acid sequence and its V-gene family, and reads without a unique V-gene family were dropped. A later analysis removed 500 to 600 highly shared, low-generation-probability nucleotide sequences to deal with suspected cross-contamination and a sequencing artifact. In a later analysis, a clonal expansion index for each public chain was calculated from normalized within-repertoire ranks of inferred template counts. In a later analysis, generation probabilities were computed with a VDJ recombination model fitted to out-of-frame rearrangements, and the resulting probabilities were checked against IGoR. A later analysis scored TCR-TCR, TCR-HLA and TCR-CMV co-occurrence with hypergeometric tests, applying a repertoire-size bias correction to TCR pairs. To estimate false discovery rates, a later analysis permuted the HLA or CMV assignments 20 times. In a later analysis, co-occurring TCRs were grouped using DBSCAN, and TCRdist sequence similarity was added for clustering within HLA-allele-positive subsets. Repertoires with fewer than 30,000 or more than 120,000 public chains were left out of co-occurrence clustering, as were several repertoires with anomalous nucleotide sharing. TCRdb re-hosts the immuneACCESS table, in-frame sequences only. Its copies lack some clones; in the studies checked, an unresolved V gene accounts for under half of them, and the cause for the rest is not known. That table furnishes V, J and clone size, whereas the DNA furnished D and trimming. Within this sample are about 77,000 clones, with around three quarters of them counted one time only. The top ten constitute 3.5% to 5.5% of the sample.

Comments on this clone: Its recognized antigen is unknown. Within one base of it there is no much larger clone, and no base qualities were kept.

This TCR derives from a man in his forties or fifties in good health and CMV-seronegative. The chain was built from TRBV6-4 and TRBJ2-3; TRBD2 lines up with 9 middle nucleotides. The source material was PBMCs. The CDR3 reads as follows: CASSPKGLAGTDTQYF. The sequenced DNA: TGTGCCAGCAGTCCGAAAGGGCTAGCGGGGACAGATACGCAGTATTTT.